These 22 T cell receptor beta chains were sequenced from one sample in a study of cytomegalovirus exposure and HLA in healthy donors. Vbeta (60) and Jbeta (13) primers were used in the PCR. The table came from immunoSEQ multiplex PCR; TCRdb's copy has only in-frame clones and leaves some out. The data contain approximately 110,000 clones, approximately 83% of them seen just once; the ten biggest clones take up around 2.3%. The specimen sequenced was PBMCs. The receptor source for this set is a woman under 30 in good health and CMV-seronegative.

The chain has TRBV5-6 and TRBJ2-7, with 7 bases that match TRBD1. The CDR3 contains 14 residues. Germline V CDR1 and CDR2: SGHDT, YYEEEE. After removal of 4 bases from V and 2 bases from J, the junction contained 6 bases not matched to a gene. The CDR3 nucleotides read TGTGCCAGCAGCATCGGTCAGGGGGCCTACGAGCAGTACTTC. This sequence encodes CASSIGQGAYEQYF.

The DNA of the CDR3 is TGTGCCAGCGGAGCACCACAGGGGCATGACACCGGGGAGCTGTTTTTT. Its protein product is CASGAPQGHDTGELFF. The chain couples TRBV7-9 to TRBJ2-2, with 7 bases fitting TRBD1. Germline CDR1 SEHNR, CDR2 FQNEAQ (reference sequence). This CDR3 has 16 amino acids. Unmatched junction bases numbered 12, after V lost 8 bases and J lost 3 bases.

The V gene is TRBV6-5, the J gene TRBJ2-2; no clear D gene. Trimming took off 4 bases at V and 3 bases at J, with 12 bases between the two ends. Germline-derived CDR1 and CDR2 are MNHEY and SVGAGI. The CDR3 sequence is 15 residues long. This CDR3 is CASSSLDWYTGELFF. The CDR3 DNA reads as TGTGCCAGCAGTTCCCTTGACTGGTACACCGGGGAGCTGTTTTTT.

This chain's CDR3 is CAISERTGSYEQYF. The CDR3 DNA reads TGTGCCATCAGTGAGAGGACAGGGTCCTACGAGCAGTACTTC. The chain has TRBV10-3 and TRBJ2-7, with TRBD1 matching over 8 bases. This CDR3 region has 14 residues. The germline V gene encodes CDR1 ENHRY and CDR2 SYGVKD. J gave up 1 base and V 2 bases, and 1 base lay outside the gene matches.

The chain has TRBV7-8 and TRBJ2-7; 9 nucleotides match TRBD2. Germline values: CDR1 SGHVS, CDR2 FQNEAQ. Losses at the gene ends were 4 bases for V and 2 bases for J; bases not matched to a gene: 3. The CDR3 runs to 14 residues. The CDR3 region has the DNA TGTGCCAGCAGCTCGCGGGAGGGCCCCTACGAGCAGTACTTC. Protein sequence: CASSSREGPYEQYF. Variable domain in full (rest from reference TRBV7-8 and TRBJ2-7): GAGVSQSPRYKVAKRGQDVALRCDPISGHVSLFWYQQALGQGPEFLTYFQNEAQLDKSGLPSDRFFAERPEGSVSTLKIQRTQQEDSAVYLCASSSREGPYEQYFGPGTRLTVT.

The V call is TRBV27, the J call TRBJ1-2; 9 bases map to TRBD1. V dropped 10 bases and J dropped 2; count of bases not matched to a gene: 11. Germline CDR1 and CDR2: MNHEY and SMNVEV (reference sequence). The CDR3 is made up of 15 amino acids. Written as DNA, the CDR3 is TGTGCCACCAGGGAAATGGGGACAGGGAACTATGGCTACACCTTC. Translated: CATREMGTGNYGYTF.

CDR3 DNA sequence: TGTGCCTGGACCGTAGGGGACACTGAAGCTTTCTTT. Translation gives CAWTVGDTEAFF. V is TRBV30 and J is TRBJ1-1; D is perhaps TRBD1 (5 bases). Per the germline V gene, CDR1 is GTSNPN and CDR2 is SVGIG (reference sequence). The CDR3 is 12 residues long. With 4 bases removed from V and 3 bases from J, the gap between germline ends came to 9 bases.

This sequence joins TRBV28 and TRBJ1-1; D might be TRBD1 (5 bases). The CDR3 loop spans 15 amino acids. Germline lookup yields CDR1 MDHEN and CDR2 SYDVKM. V was shortened by 3 bases and J by 1 base, with 12 bases between the two germline ends. The chain's CDR3 is CASSLPGRENTEAFF. In nucleotides, the CDR3 is TGTGCCAGCAGTTTGCCGGGCAGGGAGAACACTGAAGCTTTCTTT.

This chain joins TRBV28 and TRBJ1-4; D perhaps matches TRBD1 (6 bases). V was trimmed by 4 bases and J by 4 bases, leaving 10 bases between them. Germline CDR1 MDHEN, CDR2 SYDVKM. The CDR3 covers 14 residues. CDR3 sequence reads: CASSSPGVNEKLFF. The CDR3 DNA reads as TGTGCCAGCAGTTCCCCAGGGGTTAATGAAAAACTGTTTTTT. Together with reference TRBV28 and TRBJ1-4, the CDR3 gives the full variable domain: DVKVTQSSRYLVKRTGEKVFLECVQDMDHENMFWYRQDPGLGLRLIYFSYDVKMKEKGDIPEGYSVSREKKERFSLILESASTNQTSMYLCASSSPGVNEKLFFGSGTQLSVL.

The chain couples TRBV6-1 to TRBJ2-7, with 10 nucleotides matching TRBD1. This CDR3 comprises 14 residues. Germline V lookup: CDR1 MNHNS, CDR2 SASEGT. The trim removed 6 bases at V and 3 bases at J, leaving 5 bases unmatched. The CDR3 nucleotides are TGTGCCAGCAGGGGACAGGGGAGGATCTACGAGCAGTACTTC. Its translation is CASRGQGRIYEQYF.

The J gene is TRBJ1-4, the V gene TRBV4-3; D gene ambiguous. Trimming took off 3 bases at V and 3 bases at J, with 11 bases between the two ends. Germline V gene data show CDR1 as LGHNA and CDR2 as YSLEER. CDR3 length: 15 amino acids. The CDR3 nucleotides are TGCGCCAGCAGCCAGGGCCCCGGGGCTAATGAAAAACTGTTTTTT. This encodes CASSQGPGANEKLFF.

The chain uses TRBV11-2 and TRBJ2-1; D is uncertain. Germline V gene sequence: CDR1 SGHAT, CDR2 FQNNGV. This CDR3 has 14 amino acids. V lost 1 base, J lost 0 bases, and 4 bases lay in between. The CDR3 sequence is CASSLGGSYNEQFF. The CDR3 coding sequence is TGTGCCAGCAGCTTAGGCGGCTCCTACAATGAGCAGTTCTTC.

This clone turned up a few times. The CDR3 bases are TGTGCCAGCAGCCAAGACAGGGGGAACTACGAGCAGTACTTC. Amino acids: CASSQDRGNYEQYF. V usage is TRBV4-2 and J usage is TRBJ2-7, with 7 bases that match TRBD1. This CDR3 is 14 amino acids long. Unmatched junction bases numbered 2, after V lost 0 bases and J lost 3 bases. Per the germline V gene, CDR1 is LGHNA and CDR2 is YNFKEQ.

The rearrangement joins TRBV5-6 to TRBJ2-3; 8 bases fit TRBD1. CDR3 length: 15 amino acids. Per the germline V gene, CDR1 is SGHDT and CDR2 is YYEEEE. The trim removed 4 bases at V and 2 bases at J, leaving 6 bases unmatched. The CDR3 protein is CASSPGTGFTDTQYF. The CDR3 DNA sequence: TGTGCCAGCAGCCCGGGGACAGGTTTCACAGATACGCAGTATTTT. Full variable domain (remainder filled in from reference TRBV5-6 and TRBJ2-3): DAGVTQSPTHLIKTRGQQVTLRCSPKSGHDTVSWYQQALGQGPQFIFQYYEEEERQRGNFPDRFSGHQFPNYSSELNVNALLLGDSALYLCASSPGTGFTDTQYFGPGTRLTVL.

CDR3 in DNA: TGTGCCTGGAACCCCGGCGGCGGAGACACTGAAGCTTTCTTT. Translation gives CAWNPGGGDTEAFF. The chain joins TRBV30 to TRBJ1-1; no firm D call. CDR3 size: 14 residues. V gave up 4 bases and J gave up 3 bases, with 15 bases separating them. Germline V lookup: CDR1 GTSNPN, CDR2 SVGIG (reference sequence).

This clone turned up a few times. The chain joins TRBV15 to TRBJ1-1; D is unresolved. Per germline, CDR1 LNHNV and CDR2 YYDKDF (reference sequence). This CDR3 is 17 amino acids long. V lost 2 bases, J lost 0 bases, and 16 bases lay in between. The CDR3 DNA reads as TGTGCCACCAGCAGACCCTTCTCGGGTGTGGTGAACACTGAAGCTTTCTTT. This codes for CATSRPFSGVVNTEAFF.

This chain joins TRBV18 and TRBJ2-1, with TRBD1 as a possible D gene (6 bases). The V gene's germline CDR1 is KGHSH and CDR2 LQKENI. Trimming stripped 3 bases from V and 5 bases from J, with 8 bases between. The CDR3 is 13 amino acids. The CDR3 DNA is TGTGCCAGCTCACCGCACAGGGACAATGAGCAGTTCTTC. Protein product: CASSPHRDNEQFF.

The sample holds a few counts of this clone. This chain uses TRBV5-4 with TRBJ2-5; 8 bases fit TRBD1. Germline lookup yields CDR1 SGHNT and CDR2 YYREEE (reference sequence). The trim removed 4 bases at V and 5 bases at J, leaving 13 bases unmatched. This CDR3 comprises 16 residues. In nucleotides, the CDR3 is TGTGCCAGCAGCACGACCGTCGGACAGGGTGCGGAGACCCAGTACTTC. Protein sequence: CASSTTVGQGAETQYF.

The chain couples TRBV28 to TRBJ1-6; D may be TRBD1 (5 bases). The V and J ends lost 5 bases and 8 bases respectively, with 13 bases between them. Germline CDR1 reads MDHEN; CDR2 reads SYDVKM. This CDR3 contains 14 residues. The CDR3 region has the DNA TGTGCCAGCAGTCTGACGGACAAGGATTCACCCCTCCACTTT. Protein product: CASSLTDKDSPLHF.

This clone was observed a handful of times. The chain couples TRBV21-1 to TRBJ2-3; TRBD2, the table's D call, lacks a check against the DNA. TRBV21-1 is a pseudogene. The CDR3 covers 16 residues. This CDR3 reads CASSIEGLVLSDTQYF. Written as DNA, the CDR3 is TGTGCCAGCAGCATTGAAGGACTAGTTTTATCAGATACGCAGTATTTT.

The V gene is TRBV5-1, the J gene TRBJ1-2, with unresolved D. Trimming took off 1 base at V and 3 bases at J, with 7 bases between the two ends. The CDR3 length is 13 residues. The V gene's germline CDR1 is SGHRS and CDR2 YFSETQ. For the CDR3, the DNA is TGCGCCAGCAGCTTGCGCGGCGACTATGGCTACACCTTC. Translation: CASSLRGDYGYTF. Full variable domain (rest looked up from reference TRBV5-1 and TRBJ1-2): KAGVTQTPRYLIKTRGQQVTLSCSPISGHRSVSWYQQTPGQGLQFLFEYFSETQRNKGNFPGRFSGRQFSNSRSEMNVSTLELGDSALYLCASSLRGDYGYTFGSGTRLTVV.

The CDR3 protein is CASSLQRQGGGYTF. CDR3 bases: TGTGCCAGCAGCCTCCAGAGACAGGGAGGTGGCTACACCTTC. The chain uses TRBV9 and TRBJ1-2, with 7 positions matching TRBD1. The CDR3 sequence is 14 residues long. The V gene's germline CDR1 is SGDLS and CDR2 YYNGEE. The V gene end was trimmed by 4 bases and the J gene end by 7 bases; junction bases not matched to a gene: 10.